The 2 T cell receptor beta chains given below trace back to one sample, sequenced in a study of T cells generated in artificial thymic organoids. Separate semi-nested PCRs amplified TCRalpha and TCRbeta libraries using constant-region reverse primers in TRAC or TRBC. TCRdb independently ran MiXCR on the 5' RACE reads; one entry per CDR3 protein. Of roughly 5,100 distinct CDR3 sequences detected, 25% to 30% appear once; the ten largest clones hold around 3%. Artificial thymic organoids aggregated human hematopoietic stem and progenitor cells with human DLL1-expressing MS5 murine stromal cells. The seeding cells were CD34+CD3- hematopoietic stem and progenitor cells purified by FACS to remove T cells. These TCRs are of unknown antigen specificity. The sample consisted of naive CD8+ T cells grown in artificial thymic organoids from cord blood stem and progenitor cells. The subset: CD3+TCRalphabeta+CD8SP T cells; for blood, CD45RO-CCR7+ naive CD8+ T cells. Receptors originate from a human donor who gave cord blood stem cells for thymic organoid culture, a cardiac surgery patient who gave postnatal thymus, or a blood donor (not recorded which).

The chain has TRBV4-3 and TRBJ2-1, with D perhaps TRBD2 (6 bases). Germline CDR1 reads LGHNA; CDR2 reads YSLEER. With 3 bases removed from V and 0 bases from J, the gap between germline ends came to 9 bases. This CDR3 has 15 residues. CDR3 sequence: CASSQGLCSYNEQFF. The DNA of the CDR3 is TGCGCCAGCAGCCAGGGACTGTGCTCCTACAATGAGCAGTTCTTC.

The chain links TRBV20-1 to TRBJ1-5; D is undetermined. Germline loops: CDR1 DFQATT, CDR2 SNEGSKA (reference sequence). Trimming removed 6 bases at V and 5 bases at J, with 26 bases between. The CDR3 has 17 residues. CDR3: CSASSYRRQVNDQPQHF. The CDR3 DNA follows: TGCAGTGCCAGCAGTTATAGGCGGCAGGTTAATGATCAGCCCCAGCATTTT.